Each of the 5 T cell receptor beta chains below was sequenced from the same sample in a study of T cells after yellow fever vaccination. Each CDR3 protein gets one entry after TCRdb re-called the 5' RACE reads with MiXCR. The sample lists roughly 74,000 distinct CDR3 sequences; roughly 7.4% were seen once. The specimen was CD8+ T cells sorted from PBMCs, collected 5 days after the first yellow fever vaccination. The origin of the receptors is a young man who received the YFV17D yellow fever vaccine.

This clonotype has just one count. The rearrangement links TRBV7-9 to TRBJ1-6, with D maybe TRBD1 (5 bases). This CDR3 spans 10 amino acids. CDR1 is SEHNR, CDR2 FQNEAQ, per germline (reference sequence). Trimming removed 10 bases from V and 9 bases from J, with 7 bases in between. CDR3 nucleotide sequence: TGTGCCATTGGGGGTTCACCCCTCCACTTT. Its protein is CAIGGSPLHF.

The genes are TRBV7-9 and TRBJ2-1; D remains ambiguous. The germline CDR1 and CDR2 sequences are SEHNR and FQNEAQ (reference sequence). The CDR3 is 11 residues long. Between the trimmed V and J ends, which lost 6 bases and 6 bases, there was a span of 6 bases. The CDR3 protein is CASRSFNEQFF. CDR3 nucleotides: TGTGCCAGCAGGAGCTTCAATGAGCAGTTCTTC.

Only a few counts were recorded for this clonotype. This chain uses TRBV4-2 with TRBJ2-1; 9 positions agree with TRBD2. The CDR3 has 17 residues. The V segment lost 0 bases and the J segment 4 bases; nucleotides outside the gene matches: 7. Germline-derived CDR1 and CDR2 are LGHNA and YNFKEQ. The CDR3 DNA sequence: TGTGCCAGCAGCCAAGAAAAAGCGGGGGGATTTTACAATGAGCAGTTCTTC. Translated: CASSQEKAGGFYNEQFF.

At least ten counts were recorded for this clonotype. In nucleotides, the CDR3 is TGTGCCAGTAGTATCGTACAGGGCGCCTACGAGCAGTACTTC. As protein: CASSIVQGAYEQYF. The V and J genes are TRBV19 and TRBJ2-7; the D gene is possibly TRBD1 (6 bases). The V end lost 3 bases, the J end lost 2 bases, and 11 bases lay between the germline ends. The CDR3 is 14 amino acids. The germline V gene encodes CDR1 LNHDA and CDR2 SQIVND (reference sequence).

This clonotype was seen many times. V gene TRBV9 combines with J gene TRBJ2-1, with 9 bases fitting TRBD2. Germline CDR1 reads SGDLS; CDR2 reads YYNGEE. J lost 4 bases, V lost 1 base, and 3 bases had no gene match. CDR3 length equals 15 residues. The CDR3 loop is CASSVTAGGYNEQFF. The CDR3 region has the DNA TGTGCCAGCAGCGTAACAGCGGGGGGTTACAATGAGCAGTTCTTC. Variable domain in full (rest from reference TRBV9 and TRBJ2-1): DSGVTQTPKHLITATGQRVTLRCSPRSGDLSVYWYQQSLDQGLQFLIQYYNGEERAKGNILERFSAQQFPDLHSELNLSSLELGDSALYFCASSVTAGGYNEQFFGPGTRLTVL.